This T cell receptor beta chain derives from a study of Ad26.COV2.S vaccination and SARS-CoV-2 variants. Study-wide context: Recipients of Ad26.COV2.S got it intramuscularly, once or twice 56 days apart. Study findings and constraints: Recipients of either vaccine or placebo displayed similar breadth of non-spike TCRs. Total T cell responses were possibly underestimated by TCR breadth and depth analyses.

CDR3 length: 15 residues. Germline V gives CDR1 MNHEY, CDR2 SVGEGT. V lost 4 bases, J lost 1 base, and 13 bases lay in between. In the case of this clone: What it binds is not known.

Libraries were prepared by immunoSEQ multiplex PCR; TCRdb keeps only in-frame clonotypes and omits some of them. The data hold around 300,000 clones, with roughly 90% observed a single time. Sample treatment: some 20 received Ad26.COV2.S at low or high dose, single or two shots; several received placebo; per-sample allocation not given. Sampling was done on day 63 after the first vaccine or placebo injection. Donation came from an adult in Boston who was aged 18-55 years. The sequenced sample was peripheral blood, obtained in a trial of Ad26.COV2.S vaccine versus placebo. V gene TRBV6-2 or TRBV6-3 combines with J gene TRBJ2-5; D gene uncertain. This receptor was identified in a person aged 18-65 years who received the Ad26.COV2.S COVID-19 vaccine or a placebo. CDR3 in DNA: TGTGCCAGCAGTTGGGCCCGAATGCTCCAAGAGACCCAGTACTTC. As protein: CASSWARMLQETQYF.